These 14 T cell receptor beta chains originate from one sample sequenced in a study of blood T cells in healthy people across ages. The use of a sample-barcoded 5' primer and a J-beta primer mix characterized a second PCR of roughly 6 to 12 cycles. TCRdb passed the 5' RACE reads through MiXCR, listing each CDR3 protein once. The table lists 750,000 to 950,000 distinct CDR3 sequences, approximately 24% of them singletons, with around 3% in the top ten. These same records also appear under a second study, on T cells of mothers and their children.

The material sequenced was blood. These receptors were taken from a boy younger than 18 in good health.

This chain links TRBV7-9 with TRBJ1-1, with D maybe TRBD1 (6 bases). The germline CDR1 and CDR2 sequences are SEHNR and FQNEAQ (reference sequence). V was trimmed by 3 bases and J by 0 bases, leaving 14 bases between them. The CDR3 runs to 16 residues. The CDR3 loop reads CASSFFSGAMNTEAFF. DNA of the CDR3: TGTGCCAGCAGCTTTTTTTCGGGGGCGATGAACACTGAAGCTTTCTTT.

In its sample, this clonotype was seen a few times. The rearrangement joins TRBV7-6 to TRBJ2-7; perhaps TRBD1 as D (5 bases). This CDR3 contains 14 residues. V dropped 5 bases and J dropped 2 bases, with 13 bases sitting between them. CDR1 and CDR2 (germline): SGHVS, FNYEAQ. The CDR3 is CASSTFDRAYEQYF. In DNA form, the CDR3 reads TGTGCCAGCAGCACCTTCGACAGAGCCTACGAGCAGTACTTC.

The chain links TRBV5-1 to TRBJ2-5; D may be TRBD1 (5 bases). This CDR3 region has 14 residues. The germline CDR1 and CDR2 sequences are SGHRS and YFSETQ. Trimming took 1 base from V and 4 from J, leaving 11 bases between them. As DNA, the CDR3 is TGCGCCAGCAGCTTGTCAGGGCATGGAGAGACCCAGTACTTC. This translates into CASSLSGHGETQYF.

CDR3 sequence reads: CASSLGGMKNIQYF. CDR3 coding DNA: TGTGCCAGCAGCTTAGGGGGGATGAAAAACATTCAGTACTTC. The chain recombines TRBV7-6 with TRBJ2-4; perhaps D is TRBD1 or TRBD2 (5 bases each). Per germline, CDR1 SGHVS and CDR2 FNYEAQ. The CDR3 loop spans 14 amino acids. V shed 1 base and J shed 4 bases, with 8 bases lying between them.

Comment on this clonotype: With a much larger clone just one base away, this may be a read error. This chain links TRBV5-5 with TRBJ2-1; maybe TRBD2 (7 bases). Per germline, CDR1 SGHKS and CDR2 YYEKEE (reference sequence). The CDR3 spans 15 residues. CDR3 amino acids: CGSSGGRSSYNEQFF. CDR3 in DNA: TGTGGCAGCTCGGGGGGCCGTAGCTCCTACAATGAGCAGTTCTTC.

The chain couples TRBV12-3 or TRBV12-4 to TRBJ2-7; D possibly uses TRBD1 or TRBD2 (5 bases each). V lost 5 bases and J 3 bases, leaving 14 bases between the germline ends. This CDR3 is built from 14 residues. DNA of the CDR3: TGTGCCAGCAGTCCCGGGACCATACTCTACGAGCAGTACTTC. Amino acids: CASSPGTILYEQYF.

There are a few counts of this clonotype. The chain uses TRBV7-9 and TRBJ2-5; 9 nucleotides align to TRBD1. The J segment lost 2 bases and the V segment lost 5 bases, leaving 6 bases of the junction unmatched. Germline values: CDR1 SEHNR, CDR2 FQNEAQ (reference sequence). CDR3 length: 15 residues. CDR3 region: CASSVTGTGQETQYF. DNA of the CDR3: TGTGCCAGCAGCGTTACCGGGACAGGGCAAGAGACCCAGTACTTC.

This clonotype was seen a few times. The chain uses TRBV3-1 and TRBJ1-5; D gene uncertain. The CDR3 is 14 residues long. Germline CDR1 LGHDT, CDR2 YNNKEL (reference sequence). Between the trimmed V and J ends, which lost 6 bases and 1 base, there was a span of 10 bases. In DNA form, the CDR3 reads TGTGCCAGCAGTCCGACGAGGAGCAATCAGCCCCAGCATTTT. Protein: CASSPTRSNQPQHF.

This chain uses TRBV3-1 with TRBJ2-1; 7 bases match TRBD2. Germline V lookup: CDR1 LGHDT, CDR2 YNNKEL (reference sequence). There are 15 residues in the CDR3. The trim removed 1 base at V and 7 bases at J, leaving 7 bases unmatched. The CDR3 protein is CASSQGERGHNEQFF. The CDR3 nucleotides are TGTGCCAGCAGCCAAGGCGAGCGGGGCCATAATGAGCAGTTCTTC.

The genes are TRBV20-1 and TRBJ2-3; D might be TRBD2 (6 bases). The CDR3 loop spans 16 amino acids. Between the trimmed V and J ends, which lost 2 bases and 5 bases, there was a span of 20 bases. Germline CDR1 is DFQATT and CDR2 is SNEGSKA (reference sequence). The CDR3 nucleotides read TGCAGTGCTAGAACCGATTATCCCGGGAGTGGAGATACGCAGTATTTT. Its protein product is CSARTDYPGSGDTQYF.

This clonotype was recorded many times. The J gene is TRBJ2-7, the V gene TRBV5-1; D is ambiguous. The CDR3 loop spans 14 amino acids. Germline lookup yields CDR1 SGHRS and CDR2 YFSETQ. Trimming cost V 0 bases and J 3 bases, with 10 bases left between them. The chain's CDR3 is CASSLVAEGYEQYF. The CDR3 DNA reads as TGCGCCAGCAGCTTGGTGGCAGAAGGCTACGAGCAGTACTTC. Drawing the rest from reference TRBV5-1 and TRBJ2-7, the complete variable domain is KAGVTQTPRYLIKTRGQQVTLSCSPISGHRSVSWYQQTPGQGLQFLFEYFSETQRNKGNFPGRFSGRQFSNSRSEMNVSTLELGDSALYLCASSLVAEGYEQYFGPGTRLTVT.

At least ten counts were recorded for this clonotype. The J gene is TRBJ2-5, the V gene TRBV12-3 or TRBV12-4; D not resolved. This CDR3 has 14 amino acids. V gave up 2 bases and J gave up 1 base, with 8 bases separating them. CDR3 region: CASSLKRFQETQYF. The CDR3 DNA reads TGTGCCAGCAGTTTAAAGCGATTCCAAGAGACCCAGTACTTC.

The V gene is TRBV12-3 or TRBV12-4, the J gene TRBJ1-2; the D is unclear. The V end was cut by 3 bases, the J end by 1 base, with 9 bases between. The CDR3 runs 14 residues. The chain's CDR3 is CASSFGRINYGYTF. The CDR3 DNA follows: TGTGCCAGCAGTTTCGGCAGGATTAACTATGGCTACACCTTC.

The gene calls are TRBV12-3 or TRBV12-4 and TRBJ1-6; D call uncertain. With 4 bases removed from V and 8 bases from J, the gap between germline ends came to 9 bases. The CDR3 loop spans 13 amino acids. Here the CDR3 DNA reads TGTGCCAGCAGTTACTTCCGGGATTCACCCCTCCACTTT. Its protein is CASSYFRDSPLHF.